The T cell receptor (beta chain) under discussion was sequenced for a study of blood T cells in healthy people across ages. The study recruited healthy Caucasian donors from Russia who were aged about 6 to 95. This clonotype was seen a few times. A second PCR, run for about 6 to 12 cycles, used a sample-barcoded 5' primer plus a J-beta primer mix. TCRdb reprocessed the 5' RACE reads via MiXCR and lists one record per CDR3 protein. Of around 780,000 distinct CDR3 sequences listed, 45% to 70% are singletons. The specimen sequenced was blood. This TCR was recovered from a man aged 40-55 years in good health.

CDR3 sequence (DNA): TGTGCCAGCAGTTTTAGGACAAACAATTCACCCCTCCACTTT. Amino acid sequence: CASSFRTNNSPLHF. The V call is TRBV27, the J call TRBJ1-6; possibly TRBD1 for D (5 bases). V was pared by 3 bases and J by 7 bases, with 10 bases between. The CDR3 consists of 14 residues. Germline V lookup: CDR1 MNHEY, CDR2 SMNVEV (reference sequence).